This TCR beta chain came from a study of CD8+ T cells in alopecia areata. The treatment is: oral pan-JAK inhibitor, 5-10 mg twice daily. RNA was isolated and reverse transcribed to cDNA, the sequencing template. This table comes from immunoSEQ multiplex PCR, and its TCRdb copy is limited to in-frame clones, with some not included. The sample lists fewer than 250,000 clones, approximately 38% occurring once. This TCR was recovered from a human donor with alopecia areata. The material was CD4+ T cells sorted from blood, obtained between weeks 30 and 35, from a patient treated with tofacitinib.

The CDR3 nucleotides are TGTGCCAGCAGCGACCGGGACACCTACTACGAGCAGTACTTC. Translating it yields CASSDRDTYYEQYF. The chain recombines TRBV9 with TRBJ2-7; D is perhaps TRBD1 (6 bases). Germline CDR1 reads SGDLS; CDR2 reads YYNGEE. This CDR3 has 14 residues. V dropped 3 bases and J dropped 3 bases, with 13 bases sitting between them.